The present entry profiles one T cell receptor (beta chain) with its context. Authors' methods: From reference gene primer amplification, estimates of nucleated cell counts were derived. Produced via immunoSEQ multiplex PCR; TCRdb's table is partial and in-frame only. The D gene and trimming were derived from the DNA, and the V and J assignments and clone size from that table. The data contain around 250,000 clones, about 80% of them singletons. The data belong to a study of blood T cell repertoires in COVID-19. Looking at the study overall: Acute-phase and convalescent COVID-19 samples originated in the United States, Italy and Spain. The analysed material was cDNA or gDNA that came from T cells, B-cell-depleted T cells, or PBMCs.

The sample was peripheral blood. This receptor was taken from a man aged 30-40 years who had recovered from COVID-19.

This CDR3 reads CASSLVSGVTDTQYF. The CDR3 DNA reads TGTGCCAGCAGCTTAGTATCCGGGGTTACAGATACGCAGTATTTT. The chain carries TRBV7-9 and TRBJ2-3, with D maybe TRBD2 (5 bases). The V gene's germline CDR1 is SEHNR and CDR2 FQNEAQ (reference sequence). Deletions cut 1 base from V and 3 bases from J, with 11 bases between. CDR3 length: 15 amino acids.